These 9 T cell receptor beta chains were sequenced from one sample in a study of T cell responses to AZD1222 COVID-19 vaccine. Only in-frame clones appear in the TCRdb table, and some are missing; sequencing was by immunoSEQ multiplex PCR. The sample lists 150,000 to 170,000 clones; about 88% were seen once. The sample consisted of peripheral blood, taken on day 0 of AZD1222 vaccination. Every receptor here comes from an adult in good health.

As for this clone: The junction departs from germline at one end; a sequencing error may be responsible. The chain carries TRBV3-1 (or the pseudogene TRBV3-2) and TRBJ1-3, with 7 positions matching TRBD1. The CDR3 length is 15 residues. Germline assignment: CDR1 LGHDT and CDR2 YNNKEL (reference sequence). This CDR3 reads CASRQGGASGNTIYF. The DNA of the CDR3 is TGTGCCAGCCGCCAGGGGGGCGCTTCTGGAAACACCATATATTTT.

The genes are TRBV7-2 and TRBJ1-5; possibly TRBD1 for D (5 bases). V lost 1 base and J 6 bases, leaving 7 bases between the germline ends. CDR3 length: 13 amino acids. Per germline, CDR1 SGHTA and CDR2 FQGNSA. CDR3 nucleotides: TGTGCCAGCAGCTTAGTTGGGGGTCAGCCCCAGCATTTT. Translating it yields CASSLVGGQPQHF.

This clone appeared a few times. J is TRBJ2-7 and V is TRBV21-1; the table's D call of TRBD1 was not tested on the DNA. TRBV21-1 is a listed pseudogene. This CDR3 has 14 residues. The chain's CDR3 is CASSKGAFSYEQYF. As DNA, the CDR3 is TGTGCCAGCAGCAAAGGGGCGTTCTCCTACGAGCAGTACTTC.

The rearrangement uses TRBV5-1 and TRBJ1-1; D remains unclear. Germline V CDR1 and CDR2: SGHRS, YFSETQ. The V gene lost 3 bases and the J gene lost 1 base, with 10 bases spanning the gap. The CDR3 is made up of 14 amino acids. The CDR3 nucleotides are TGCGCCAGCAGCTCACTACGGGGGAACACTGAAGCTTTCTTT. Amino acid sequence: CASSSLRGNTEAFF.

This CDR3 reads CASSPTGTAYYEQYF. CDR3 coding DNA: TGTGCCAGTAGCCCCACCGGGACAGCATACTACGAGCAGTACTTC. The V call is TRBV19, the J call TRBJ2-7, with 7 bases identical to TRBD1. Germline CDR1 LNHDA, CDR2 SQIVND (reference sequence). V lost 6 bases to trimming and J lost 3 bases; unmatched junction nucleotides: 11. The CDR3 has 15 residues.

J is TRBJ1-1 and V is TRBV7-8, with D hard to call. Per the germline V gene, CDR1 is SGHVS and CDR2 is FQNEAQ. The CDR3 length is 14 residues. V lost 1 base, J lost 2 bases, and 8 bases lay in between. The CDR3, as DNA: TGTGCCAGCAGCTTAGGGACGTCAAACACTGAAGCTTTCTTT. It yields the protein CASSLGTSNTEAFF.

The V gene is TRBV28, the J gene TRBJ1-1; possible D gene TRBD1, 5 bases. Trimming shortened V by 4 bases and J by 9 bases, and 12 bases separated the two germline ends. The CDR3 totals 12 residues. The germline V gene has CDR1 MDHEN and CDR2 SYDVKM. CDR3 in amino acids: CASSYTGTKAFF. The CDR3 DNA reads TGTGCCAGCAGTTACACCGGGACGAAAGCTTTCTTT.

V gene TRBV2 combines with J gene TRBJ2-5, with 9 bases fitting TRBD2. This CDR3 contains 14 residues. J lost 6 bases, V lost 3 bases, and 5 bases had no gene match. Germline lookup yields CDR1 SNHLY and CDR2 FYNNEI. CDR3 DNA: TGTGCCAGCAGTGAGCGGGGGGGCGTCCAGACCCAGTACTTC. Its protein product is CASSERGGVQTQYF.

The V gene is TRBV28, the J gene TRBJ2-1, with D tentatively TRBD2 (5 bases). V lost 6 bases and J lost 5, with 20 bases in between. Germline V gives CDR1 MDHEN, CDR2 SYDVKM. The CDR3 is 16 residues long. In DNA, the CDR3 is TGTGCCAGCAGCCATAGTCGGGAAGGGAGAAACAATGAGCAGTTCTTC. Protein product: CASSHSREGRNNEQFF.